This T cell receptor beta chain was recorded in a study of cytomegalovirus exposure and HLA in healthy donors (dated by TCRdb to about 2017). Turning to the overall study: An earlier analysis of several hundred of the donors reported roughly 300 Gb of sequence data and around 120 million unique TCR beta sequences from some 180 million T cells. The study profiled the T cell repertoires of around 700 subjects by immunosequencing and related them to cytomegalovirus serostatus. HLA typing covered class I and class II loci at four-digit resolution. Across approximately 400 genotyped donors of the cohort, an average of roughly 230,000 unique TCR beta nucleotide sequences per donor were sequenced, and roughly 20% of those sequences were non-productive. Typing coverage varied by locus: roughly 629-630 donors for A, B, C, DRB1 and DQB1; roughly 500 for DQA1; some 610 for DPA1; 450 to 480 for DPB1. All discovery cohort repertoires had been generated on a single sequencing platform. Besides the first cohort of 500 to 700 subjects, a separate validation cohort made up of 120 different subjects was used. Of the roughly 400 genotyped donors, approximately 83% fell in the genetic ancestry cluster associated with self-reported Caucasian donors. An early release covering 500 to 750 HLA-typed donors comprised approximately 290 gigabases of sequencing data and 85 million to 100 million unique TCR sequences. In a later genetic analysis, genome-wide SNP genotypes for about 55% of the roughly 700 donors were used, and that subset was treated as a discovery cohort. The study was designed to test whether signatures of past pathogen exposure could be identified by cataloging public T cell receptors. The later analysis used no new phenotypic data to find candidate immune exposures, relying instead on TCR beta sequences and their occurrence across donors. A later analysis re-analyzed previously published TCR beta repertoires from several hundred donors and added high-resolution HLA genotyping to study TCR occurrence patterns. Roughly five DR-DQ haplotypes were handled as single units for association and clustering because linkage in the cohort was strong. High-throughput TCR immunosequencing, statistical association of individual TCRs with disease status, and machine learning were combined to predict cytomegalovirus infection status. In an earlier analysis of about 590 of the donors, high-throughput TCR beta sequencing was used to judge whether each TCR beta V gene segment behaved as functional or pseudogenic. Alongside the repertoire data, information on donor age, sex, ethnicity and CMV serostatus was compiled.

The library was produced with the immunoSEQ multiplex PCR assay. The multiplex PCR relied on a mix of 60 forward primers for TCR Vbeta segments and 13 reverse primers for TCR Jbeta segments. A multiplex PCR assay on genomic DNA amplified the CDR3 region of rearranged TCR beta genes. Amplified TCR beta libraries were sequenced as 87-base-pair reads on the Illumina HiSeq System. From the authors' description of their analysis: In a later analysis, tens of millions of unique TCR beta chains were counted across the approximately 640 repertoires, and about 9.9 million of these chains were shared by at least two donors. Raw reads were error-corrected and collapsed into unique sequences by a nearest-neighbor algorithm in which closely related sequences were merged to remove PCR and sequencing errors. Alignment of CDR3 sequences to IMGT reference sequences was used to assign V, D and J gene segments. Each retained sequence needed at least a six-nucleotide match to both a V gene segment and a J gene segment. A rearrangement was called productive if the CDR3 had no stop codons and remained in frame with V and J, and every other rearrangement was called non-productive. Following IMGT convention, CDR3 was defined as the stretch from the second conserved V-encoded cysteine up to the conserved J-encoded phenylalanine. In an earlier analysis of around 600 of the donors, sequences lacking an unambiguous match to a single V gene segment were excluded. In an earlier analysis of 587 of the donors, V segments were called functional above 56.7% productive rearrangements and were called segregating when the between-donor standard deviation exceeded 5%. A statistical classification framework was developed to diagnose cytomegalovirus status using the catalog of TCR beta chain sequences. In a later analysis, V and J genes were assigned by comparing TCR nucleotide sequences against IMGT/GENE-DB human TR gene sequences. Using the TCRdist pipeline, a later analysis assigned CDR3 sequences along with most-parsimonious VDJ recombination scenarios. A later analysis defined each TCR beta chain by its CDR3 amino acid sequence plus V-gene family, and excluded reads lacking a unique V-gene family. A later analysis removed 600 or so highly shared, low-generation-probability nucleotide sequences to deal with suspected cross-contamination and a sequencing artifact. For each public chain, a later analysis derived a clonal expansion index from normalized ranks of inferred template counts within each repertoire. Generation probabilities in a later analysis came from a VDJ recombination model fitted to out-of-frame rearrangements, and those results were checked against IGoR. Hypergeometric tests were used in a later analysis to score TCR-TCR, TCR-HLA and TCR-CMV co-occurrence, with a repertoire-size bias correction applied to the TCR pairs. A later analysis estimated false discovery rates by permuting HLA or CMV assignments 20 times. In a later analysis, co-occurring TCRs were grouped using DBSCAN, and TCRdist sequence similarity was added for clustering within HLA-allele-positive subsets. Co-occurrence clustering excluded repertoires with fewer than 30,000 or more than 120,000 public chains, plus five with anomalous nucleotide sharing. The clones in this table, taken by TCRdb from immuneACCESS, are in-frame only. Not every clone is retained; where verified, under half of the shortfall comes from an unresolved V gene, and the cause of the rest is unknown. Clone size and the V and J calls come from that table; the DNA yielded D and trimming. The sample includes over 95,000 clones, with around 77% observed a single time. The ten most abundant clones make up approximately 3.5% of the sample.

What the authors observed across the whole study: A later analysis reported that several top co-occurrence clusters appeared linked to parvovirus B19, influenza, CMV and Epstein-Barr virus. In an earlier analysis of some 500 of the donors, most TCR beta V segments appeared in productive rearrangements about 90% or about 30% of the time, broadly matching IMGT annotations. A cluster of highly shared sequence variants was judged likely to represent a technical artifact of the sequencing pipeline. When HLA alleles, especially DR and DQ, strongly co-occurred, attributing TCR associations to individual alleles was difficult. In a later analysis, HLA-associated TCR beta chains were found to be more clonally expanded and to have lower generation probabilities than equally common non-associated chains. According to the authors, the approach could potentially be generalized to other disease states and immunological phenotypes. In a later analysis, TCR association rates were found to vary across HLA loci, with the most associated TCRs seen for DRB1 alleles and the fewest for HLA-C alleles. The classifier was reported to diagnose cytomegalovirus status with high specificity and sensitivity in both the original and validation cohorts. Correlated functional status among segregating V segments might be attributable to linkage disequilibrium, but an unknown experimental factor could not be ruled out. A further reported finding was that TCR beta sequences accurately predicted the HLA-A and HLA-B alleles for most subjects in the first cohort. Because HLA typing was unavailable for some donors at each locus, only the typed subset was used in association tests. According to a later analysis, most CMV-associated TCR beta chains appeared to be HLA-restricted, and the HLA associations seemed to be driven largely by CMV exposure. Because counts were too low, approximately 15 rarely observed V segments, including chromosome 9 orphons, were excluded from the earlier analysis of some 540 of the donors. In a later genetic analysis, a missense DCLRE1C variant was associated with V-gene and J-gene trimming of TCR beta chains, and the association was replicated in an independent cohort. The only immune exposure information available for the cohort was CMV serostatus. In a later genetic analysis, fewer N-insertions in productive TCRs were reported among donors in an Asian-associated ancestry cluster than the roughly 640-donor mean. Presence/absence analyses assumed roughly uniform sequencing depth across donors, an assumption that may not hold. Only TCR beta chains were sequenced in this cohort, and the absence of alpha or paired-chain data limited detectable features. In a later analysis, about 17,000 TCR beta sequences were associated with specific HLA alleles at a false discovery rate of 0.05. The study gave a list of under 200 TCR beta chains associated with cytomegalovirus. A few of the identified cytomegalovirus-associated TCR beta chains were confirmed in vitro to be specific for cytomegalovirus antigens. Across donors, most TCR sequences were observed very rarely, whereas some public TCRs were present in many individuals.

As for this clone: Its antigen target is currently unknown. Per-base quality was not reported, and no clone a single base away is much larger than it.

The cohort was made up of 500 to 850 healthy bone marrow donors. At the time of sampling, every cohort member was nominally healthy, though immune exposures that went unrecorded were likely present. The donor tested CMV seronegative, placing the donor among the 350 or so seronegative members of the cohort. Every donor gave a peripheral blood sample, and the peripheral blood mononuclear cells from that sample were used for TCR beta sequencing. Genomic DNA extraction from the blood cell samples was performed with the Qiagen DNeasy Blood Extraction Kit. Source material: PBMCs. The source of this sequence is a man aged 40-55 years in good health and CMV-seronegative.

The DNA sequence is TGTGCCAGCAGTCCCGGGACAGGGTATGAAAAACTGTTTTTT. The translation is CASSPGTGYEKLFF. This receptor chain uses TRBV2 and TRBJ1-4; the central 9 bases match TRBD1. V loses 5 bases at its end and J loses 6 bases; junction bases beyond the gene matches: 4. The CDR3 has 14 amino acids, counting the end cysteine and phenylalanine. Only CDR3 DNA is held: 42 bases, read in frame from base 1. From the germline V gene, CDR1 is SNHLY and CDR2 is FYNNEI.